These 28 T cell receptor beta chains originate from one sample sequenced in a study of glioma-infiltrating T cells after dendritic cell vaccination. The method was immunoSEQ multiplex PCR; TCRdb's version includes in-frame clones alone and lacks a portion of them. This sample has roughly 90,000 clones; 86% occur once, and the top ten carry about a sixth. The sample consisted of blood, taken before dendritic cell vaccination. Receptors were obtained from a human donor with glioblastoma.

J is TRBJ1-6 and V is TRBV6-5; 7 nucleotides match TRBD1. With 7 bases clipped from V and 2 bases from J, the junction kept 5 bases outside the gene matches. CDR3 size: 15 residues. Germline loops: CDR1 MNHEY, CDR2 SVGAGI. The CDR3 DNA follows: TGTGCCAGCACTTGGGGACAGCCCTATAATTCACCCCTCCACTTT. It translates to CASTWGQPYNSPLHF.

The J gene is TRBJ1-6, the V gene TRBV19, with a possible D match to TRBD1 (5 bases). The germline gives CDR1 LNHDA, CDR2 SQIVND (reference sequence). The length of the CDR3 is 17 residues. With 2 bases removed from V and 8 bases from J, the gap between germline ends came to 19 bases. The CDR3 sequence: CASSINTGLYTYSPLHF. CDR3 nucleotides: TGTGCCAGTAGTATAAATACAGGCCTCTATACTTATTCACCCCTCCACTTT.

The genes are TRBV19 and TRBJ2-1; 13 bases are shared with TRBD2. This CDR3 spans 15 amino acids. Trimming at V came to 5 bases and at J to 4 bases, leaving 2 bases not matched to a gene. Germline CDR1 is LNHDA and CDR2 is SQIVND (reference sequence). The CDR3 DNA reads as TGTGCCAGTAGTCCGGGACTAGCGGGATACAATGAGCAGTTCTTC. Translated, it gives CASSPGLAGYNEQFF.

The V and J genes are TRBV27 and TRBJ2-2, with D perhaps matching TRBD2 (7 bases). V was clipped by 6 bases and J by 6 bases, with 11 bases between them. CDR1 is MNHEY and CDR2 is SMNVEV in the germline V gene (reference sequence). The CDR3 spans 13 residues. In DNA, the CDR3 is TGTGCCAGCAGCCGAGGGGGGGCCGGGGAGCTGTTTTTT. Amino acids: CASSRGGAGELFF.

The chain joins TRBV2 to TRBJ2-7; TRBD1 matches at 9 bases. Trimming removed 7 bases from V and 2 bases from J; junction bases left unmatched: 9. The CDR3 has 15 amino acids. From germline, CDR1 is SNHLY and CDR2 FYNNEI. The CDR3 DNA reads TGTGCCAGCAATCGAGGACAGGGGTTCCCCTACGAGCAGTACTTC. This encodes CASNRGQGFPYEQYF.

This clone was found once. This chain joins TRBV2 and TRBJ2-1; maybe TRBD2 (6 bases). Trimming pared 10 bases from V and 7 bases from J, leaving 11 bases between. From germline, CDR1 is SNHLY and CDR2 FYNNEI. The CDR3 is 11 amino acids. This CDR3 is CATARGNEQFF. The CDR3 DNA reads TGTGCCACCGCCCGGGGGAATGAGCAGTTCTTC.

V and J are TRBV7-9 and TRBJ2-7; 9 nucleotides match TRBD2. V trimming: 0 bases; J trimming: 0 bases; junction bases outside the gene matches: 6. The CDR3 is 17 residues long. The germline V gene encodes CDR1 SEHNR and CDR2 FQNEAQ (reference sequence). The CDR3 bases are TGTGCCAGCAGCTTAGCTTCGACTAGCGGACCCTCCTACGAGCAGTACTTC. This encodes CASSLASTSGPSYEQYF.

The rearrangement joins TRBV2 to TRBJ1-3; D perhaps matches TRBD1 (6 bases). V was cut by 6 bases and J by 0 bases, with 12 bases left in between. The CDR3 spans 15 residues. Germline V gene lookup returns CDR1 SNHLY and CDR2 FYNNEI. CDR3 residues: CASRDSLFSGNTIYF. CDR3 coding DNA: TGTGCCAGCAGGGACAGCCTTTTCTCTGGAAACACCATATATTTT.

This chain uses TRBV7-3 with TRBJ2-4; 7 bases are a match to TRBD2. Per germline, CDR1 SGHTA and CDR2 FQGTGA. This CDR3 comprises 16 residues. V trimming: 2 bases; J trimming: 3 bases; junction bases outside the gene matches: 7. The CDR3 reads CASSLSGGGLKNIQYF. CDR3 nucleotides: TGTGCCAGCAGCTTATCGGGAGGTGGGCTCAAAAACATTCAGTACTTC. The whole variable domain, remainder taken from reference TRBV7-3 and TRBJ2-4, is GAGVSQTPSNKVTEKGKYVELRCDPISGHTALYWYRQSLGQGPEFLIYFQGTGAADDSGLPNDRFFAVRPEGSVSTLKIQRTERGDSAVYLCASSLSGGGLKNIQYFGAGTRLSVL.

The V gene is TRBV18, the J gene TRBJ2-1; 15 nucleotides align to TRBD2. This CDR3 contains 17 residues. CDR1 is KGHSH, CDR2 LQKENI, per germline. V trimming: 3 bases; J trimming: 13 bases; junction bases outside the gene matches: 13. The CDR3 spells CASSPPGLAGGGAGQFF. For the CDR3, the DNA is TGTGCCAGCTCACCCCCCGGACTAGCGGGAGGGGGGGCGGGACAGTTCTTC.

This chain connects TRBV29-1 to TRBJ2-3; maybe TRBD2 (6 bases). Trimming left V 6 bases short and J 2 bases short, with 15 bases between. This CDR3 is 14 amino acids long. In germline, CDR1 is SQVTM, CDR2 ANQGSEA. This CDR3 is CSVTEGGPTDTQYF. DNA for the CDR3: TGCAGCGTAACAGAGGGAGGACCCACAGATACGCAGTATTTT.

This chain joins TRBV29-1 and TRBJ2-3, with D unresolved. Trimming pared 4 bases from V and 2 bases from J, leaving 7 bases between. CDR1 and CDR2 (germline): SQVTM, ANQGSEA. This CDR3 is built from 12 residues. CDR3 region: CSVVDNTDTQYF. DNA for the CDR3: TGCAGCGTTGTTGACAACACAGATACGCAGTATTTT.

V and J are TRBV29-1 and TRBJ2-1, with 11 nucleotides matching TRBD2. Germline V gene lookup returns CDR1 SQVTM and CDR2 ANQGSEA. V shed 4 bases and J 4 bases; nucleotides not matched to a gene: 9. The CDR3 spans 16 residues. This CDR3 is CSVAQIAGGFYNEQFF. The CDR3, as DNA: TGCAGCGTTGCACAAATAGCGGGAGGGTTTTACAATGAGCAGTTCTTC.

Written as DNA, the CDR3 is TGTGCCAGCAGGGAGGGGGGGGCGAGGACTGAAGCTTTCTTT. Its translation: CASREGGARTEAFF. The genes are TRBV2 and TRBJ1-1, with D perhaps matching TRBD1 (6 bases). The germline V gene encodes CDR1 SNHLY and CDR2 FYNNEI. The CDR3 sequence is 14 residues long. V was pared by 6 bases and J by 5 bases, with 16 bases between.

The chain uses TRBV5-6 and TRBJ2-3, with 12 positions matching TRBD2. The CDR3 covers 17 residues. Germline V lookup: CDR1 SGHDT, CDR2 YYEEEE. Germline trimming cut 2 bases from V and 0 bases from J; bases unmatched to any gene: 4. The CDR3 nucleotides read TGTGCCAGCAGCTTACGGACTAGCGGGATCAGCACAGATACGCAGTATTTT. Protein sequence: CASSLRTSGISTDTQYF.

This chain uses TRBV5-4 with TRBJ2-1, with TRBD2 matching over 12 bases. The CDR3 has 16 amino acids. Looked up from germline, CDR1 is SGHNT and CDR2 is YYREEE (reference sequence). The V segment lost 0 bases and the J segment 8 bases; nucleotides outside the gene matches: 6. The CDR3 sequence is CASSLAASGRGHEQFF. The CDR3 coding sequence is TGTGCCAGCAGCTTGGCCGCTAGCGGGAGGGGCCATGAGCAGTTCTTC.

As for this clone: At one of its ends the junction is not consistent with the germline gene, which may arise from a read error. The genes are TRBV7-6 and TRBJ2-5; tentative D call: TRBD2 (6 bases). In germline, CDR1 is SGHVS, CDR2 FNYEAQ. The CDR3 has 15 residues. The CDR3 nucleotides read TGTGCCAGCAGCATAGCAATCCTGGGGAGGGAGACCCAGTACTTC. As protein: CASSIAILGRETQYF.

This chain uses TRBV6-1 with TRBJ1-1, with D maybe TRBD1 (5 bases). Germline CDR1 is MNHNS and CDR2 is SASEGT. The V end was cut by 8 bases, the J end by 1 base, with 17 bases between. This CDR3 is built from 15 residues. In nucleotides, the CDR3 is TGTGCCAGCGGGGAGCGGGACCGAAGGAACACTGAAGCTTTCTTT. Its translation is CASGERDRRNTEAFF.

The chain carries TRBV7-9 and TRBJ2-2; D might be TRBD1 (7 bases). Germline CDR1 reads SEHNR; CDR2 reads FQNEAQ (reference sequence). The germline V and J ends were trimmed by 7 bases and 0 bases, with 12 bases remaining between them. The CDR3 sequence is 15 residues long. The CDR3 DNA reads TGTGCCAGCATGGAGGGACAGACGAACACCGGGGAGCTGTTTTTT. Protein sequence: CASMEGQTNTGELFF.

The V and J genes are TRBV19 and TRBJ1-1; possibly TRBD1 for D (6 bases). Germline CDR1 is LNHDA and CDR2 is SQIVND (reference sequence). This CDR3 spans 14 amino acids. V was shortened by 4 bases and J by 11 bases, with 20 bases between the two germline ends. The CDR3 DNA sequence: TGTGCCAGTAGTAAATTCCAGGGGCCCCAGGGCGCTTTCTTT. As protein: CASSKFQGPQGAFF.

The chain recombines TRBV19 with TRBJ1-1; D remains ambiguous. Trimming removed 2 bases from V and 1 base from J, with 5 bases in between. The length of the CDR3 is 13 residues. CDR1 is LNHDA and CDR2 is SQIVND in the germline V gene (reference sequence). The CDR3 coding sequence is TGTGCCAGTAGTATAATCCAGAACACTGAAGCTTTCTTT. Amino acids: CASSIIQNTEAFF.

The rearrangement links TRBV19 to TRBJ2-7; possibly TRBD1 for D (5 bases). V shed 4 bases and J shed 5 bases, with 6 bases lying between them. The CDR3 is 11 residues long. Germline CDR1 LNHDA, CDR2 SQIVND (reference sequence). The CDR3 spells CASSKGNEQYF. CDR3 bases: TGTGCCAGTAGTAAGGGGAACGAGCAGTACTTC.

The V call is TRBV14, the J call TRBJ2-3; TRBD1 matches at 8 bases. The V gene's germline CDR1 is SGHDN and CDR2 FVKESK. The CDR3 runs to 16 residues. Losses at the gene ends were 5 bases for V and 5 bases for J; bases not matched to a gene: 12. The CDR3 loop reads CASSSGGAVPGDTQYF. CDR3 DNA sequence: TGTGCCAGCAGCTCAGGGGGCGCGGTCCCTGGAGATACGCAGTATTTT.

The V gene is TRBV5-1, the J gene TRBJ1-3, with D maybe TRBD1 (6 bases). The CDR3 extends over 17 amino acids. V lost 1 base and J lost 0, with 14 bases in between. The germline CDR1 and CDR2 sequences are SGHRS and YFSETQ. The CDR3 nucleotides read TGCGCCAGCAGCTTGATGGCAGGGGTCAACTCTGGAAACACCATATATTTT. This translates into CASSLMAGVNSGNTIYF.

This rearrangement joins TRBV4-1 to TRBJ1-2; TRBD1 aligns across 8 bases. The CDR3 length is 17 residues. The ends lost 0 bases at V and 4 bases at J; junction bases unmatched: 10. Germline CDR1 reads MGHRA; CDR2 reads YSYEKL. The CDR3 DNA is TGCGCCAGCAGCCAAGATTCCAGTACAGGGGGAGGCTATGGCTACACCTTC. Its translation is CASSQDSSTGGGYGYTF.

The chain combines TRBV2 with TRBJ2-3; 10 nucleotides align to TRBD1. V lost 8 bases and J lost 2; bases outside the gene matches: 10. This CDR3 has 16 residues. Germline V gene sequence: CDR1 SNHLY, CDR2 FYNNEI. CDR3 DNA sequence: TGTGCCAGCTTTGCACCGGGACAGGGGCCCACAGATACGCAGTATTTT. Translating it yields CASFAPGQGPTDTQYF.

V is TRBV5-1 and J is TRBJ1-1, with D unresolved. V was trimmed by 3 bases and J by 1 base, leaving 7 bases between them. CDR1 SGHRS and CDR2 YFSETQ come from the germline V gene. The CDR3 consists of 13 residues. CDR3 amino acids: CASSSDWNTEAFF. For the CDR3, the DNA is TGCGCCAGCAGCTCCGACTGGAACACTGAAGCTTTCTTT.

The chain uses TRBV9 and TRBJ2-2, with TRBD1 as a possible D gene (7 bases). V gave up 7 bases and J gave up 4 bases, with 11 bases separating them. Looked up from germline, CDR1 is SGDLS and CDR2 is YYNGEE. The CDR3 spans 13 residues. CDR3 in DNA: TGTGCCAGCCAGGGGGGAGGCACCGGGGAGCTGTTTTTT. It codes for CASQGGGTGELFF.